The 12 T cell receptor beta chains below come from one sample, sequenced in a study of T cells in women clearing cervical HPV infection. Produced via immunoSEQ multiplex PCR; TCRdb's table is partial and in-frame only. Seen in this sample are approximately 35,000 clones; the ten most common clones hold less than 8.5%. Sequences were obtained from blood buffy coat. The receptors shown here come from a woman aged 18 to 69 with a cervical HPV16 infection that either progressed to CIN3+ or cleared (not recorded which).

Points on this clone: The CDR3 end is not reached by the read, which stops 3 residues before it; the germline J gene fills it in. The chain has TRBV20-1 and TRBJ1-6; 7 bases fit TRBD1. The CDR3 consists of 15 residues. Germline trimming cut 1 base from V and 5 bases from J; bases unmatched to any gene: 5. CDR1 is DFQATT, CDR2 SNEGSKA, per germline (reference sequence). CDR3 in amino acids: CSARVAGGNNSPLHF. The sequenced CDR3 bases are TGCAGTGCTAGAGTTGCAGGGGGGAATAATTCACCC.

The covered CDR3 bases are TGTGCCAGCTGCCTTGGACAGGACACCAACACTGAA. As protein: CASCLGQDTNTE. In full, the CDR3 is CASCLGQDTNTEAFF. The chain links TRBV2 to TRBJ1-1; 7 bases line up with TRBD1. The CDR3 end lies 3 residues beyond the end of the read and is filled in from the germline J gene. With 8 bases clipped from V and 2 bases from J, the junction kept 11 bases outside the gene matches. The CDR3 loop spans 15 amino acids. The germline V gene encodes CDR1 SNHLY and CDR2 FYNNEI.

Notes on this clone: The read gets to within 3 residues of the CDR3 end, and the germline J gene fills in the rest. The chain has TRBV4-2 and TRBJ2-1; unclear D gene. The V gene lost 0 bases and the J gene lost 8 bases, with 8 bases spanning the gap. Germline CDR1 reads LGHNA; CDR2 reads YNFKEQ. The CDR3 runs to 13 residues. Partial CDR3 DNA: TGTGCCAGCAGCCAAGACTCCAGCGATGAG. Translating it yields CASSQDSSDE. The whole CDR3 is CASSQDSSDEQFF.

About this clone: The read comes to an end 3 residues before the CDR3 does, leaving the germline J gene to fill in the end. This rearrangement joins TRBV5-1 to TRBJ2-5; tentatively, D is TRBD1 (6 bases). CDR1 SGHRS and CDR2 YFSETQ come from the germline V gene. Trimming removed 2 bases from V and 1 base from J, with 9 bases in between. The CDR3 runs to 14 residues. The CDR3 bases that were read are TGCGCCAGCAGCTTCCAGGGGTCCCAAGAGACC. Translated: CASSFQGSQET. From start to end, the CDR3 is CASSFQGSQETQYF.

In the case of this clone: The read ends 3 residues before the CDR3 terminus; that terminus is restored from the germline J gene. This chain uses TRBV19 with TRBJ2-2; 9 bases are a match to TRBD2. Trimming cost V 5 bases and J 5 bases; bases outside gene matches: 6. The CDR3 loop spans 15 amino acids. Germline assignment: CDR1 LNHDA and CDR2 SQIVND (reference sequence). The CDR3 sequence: CASSLVAGDTGELFF. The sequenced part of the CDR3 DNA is TGTGCCAGTAGTTTGGTAGCGGGGGATACCGGGGAG.

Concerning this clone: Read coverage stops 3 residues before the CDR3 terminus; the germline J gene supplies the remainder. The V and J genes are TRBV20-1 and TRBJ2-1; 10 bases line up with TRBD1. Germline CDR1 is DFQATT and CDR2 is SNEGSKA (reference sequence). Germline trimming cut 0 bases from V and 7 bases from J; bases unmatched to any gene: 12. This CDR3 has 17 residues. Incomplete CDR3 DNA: TGCAGTGCTAGAGAAAGGGGGGACAGGGGATTGGCTAATGAG. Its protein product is CSARERGDRGLANE. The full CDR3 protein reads CSARERGDRGLANEQFF.

The sequenced CDR3 bases are TGTGCCAGCAGCTCAGGCGCAGGGGTGATGGGGACTGAA. Protein: CASSSGAGVMGTE. The whole CDR3 reads CASSSGAGVMGTEAFF. The chain couples TRBV7-6 to TRBJ1-1, with D possibly matching TRBD1 (6 bases). The CDR3 goes on 3 residues after the read ends, and that part is filled in from the germline J gene. Trimming pared 4 bases from V and 5 bases from J, leaving 20 bases between. Germline lookup yields CDR1 SGHVS and CDR2 FNYEAQ. The CDR3 contains 16 residues.

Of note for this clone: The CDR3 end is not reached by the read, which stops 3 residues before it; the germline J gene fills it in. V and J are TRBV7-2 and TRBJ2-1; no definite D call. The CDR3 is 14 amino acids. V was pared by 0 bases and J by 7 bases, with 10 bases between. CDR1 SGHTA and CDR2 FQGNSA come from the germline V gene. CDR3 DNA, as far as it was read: TGTGCCAGCAGCTTAGCTGGGCAGAGTAATGAG. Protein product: CASSLAGQSNE. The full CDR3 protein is CASSLAGQSNEQFF. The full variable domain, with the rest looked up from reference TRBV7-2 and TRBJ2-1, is GAGVSQSPSNKVTEKGKDVELRCDPISGHTALYWYRQSLGQGLEFLIYFQGNSAPDKSGLPSDRFSAERTGGSVSTLTIQRTQQEDSAVYLCASSLAGQSNEQFFGPGTRLTVL.

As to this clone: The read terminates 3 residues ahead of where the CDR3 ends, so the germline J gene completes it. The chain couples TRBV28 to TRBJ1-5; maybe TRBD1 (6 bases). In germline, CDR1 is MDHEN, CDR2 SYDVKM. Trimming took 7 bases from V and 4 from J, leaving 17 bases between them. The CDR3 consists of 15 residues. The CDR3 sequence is CASKATGTPNQPQHF. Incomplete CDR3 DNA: TGTGCCAGCAAAGCGACTGGGACACCAAATCAGCCC.

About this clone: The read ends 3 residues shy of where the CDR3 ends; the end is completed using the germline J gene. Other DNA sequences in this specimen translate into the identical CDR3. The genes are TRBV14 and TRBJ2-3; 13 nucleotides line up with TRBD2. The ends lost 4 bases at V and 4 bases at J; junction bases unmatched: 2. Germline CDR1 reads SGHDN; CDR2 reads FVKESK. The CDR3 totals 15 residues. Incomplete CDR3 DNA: TGTGCCAGCAGCCCTGGACTAGCGGGGGCAGATACG. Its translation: CASSPGLAGADT. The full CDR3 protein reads CASSPGLAGADTQYF.

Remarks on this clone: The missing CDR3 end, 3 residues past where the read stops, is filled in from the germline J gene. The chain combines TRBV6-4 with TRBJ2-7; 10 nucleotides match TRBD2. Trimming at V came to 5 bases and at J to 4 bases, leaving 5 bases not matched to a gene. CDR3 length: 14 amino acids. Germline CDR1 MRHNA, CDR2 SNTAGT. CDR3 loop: CASSQELAGYEQYF. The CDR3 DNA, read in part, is TGTGCCAGCAGTCAGGAACTAGCGGGGTACGAG.

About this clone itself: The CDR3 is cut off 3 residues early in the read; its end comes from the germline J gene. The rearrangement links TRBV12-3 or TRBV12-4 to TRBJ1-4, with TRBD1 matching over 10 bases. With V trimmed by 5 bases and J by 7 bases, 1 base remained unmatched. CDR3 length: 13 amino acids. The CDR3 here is CASSGTGVEKLFF. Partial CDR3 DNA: TGTGCCAGCAGTGGGACAGGGGTTGAAAAA.